This T cell receptor beta chain appears in the sequencing data of a study of T cell changes during pregnancy in multiple sclerosis. V dropped 7 bases and J dropped 3; count of bases not matched to a gene: 4. Germline V gene sequence: CDR1 LNHDA, CDR2 SQIVND (reference sequence). The CDR3 totals 13 residues. Here immunoSEQ multiplex PCR was the method, and the copy in TCRdb shows in-frame clones only, minus some. The table lists tens of thousands of clones, more than 75% of them singletons. The material sequenced was peripheral blood, taken in the first trimester of pregnancy. The clonotype comes from a female donor in good health, enrolled as a control in a pregnancy study. V and J are TRBV19 and TRBJ2-3; TRBD1 aligns across 7 bases. Here the CDR3 reads CASTTGVTDTQYF. The DNA for the CDR3 is TGTGCCAGTACTACAGGGGTGACAGATACGCAGTATTTT.